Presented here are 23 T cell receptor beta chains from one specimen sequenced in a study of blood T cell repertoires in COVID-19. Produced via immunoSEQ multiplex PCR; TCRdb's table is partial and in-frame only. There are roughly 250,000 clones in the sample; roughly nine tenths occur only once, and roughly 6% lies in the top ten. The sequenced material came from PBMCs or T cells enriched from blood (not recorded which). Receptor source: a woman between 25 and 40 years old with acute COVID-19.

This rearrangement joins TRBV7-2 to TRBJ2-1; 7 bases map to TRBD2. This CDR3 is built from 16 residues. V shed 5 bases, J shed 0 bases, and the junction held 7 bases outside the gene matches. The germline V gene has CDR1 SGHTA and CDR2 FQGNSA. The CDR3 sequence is CASSPLAESSYNEQFF. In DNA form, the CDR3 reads TGTGCCAGCAGCCCGCTAGCGGAAAGCTCCTACAATGAGCAGTTCTTC.

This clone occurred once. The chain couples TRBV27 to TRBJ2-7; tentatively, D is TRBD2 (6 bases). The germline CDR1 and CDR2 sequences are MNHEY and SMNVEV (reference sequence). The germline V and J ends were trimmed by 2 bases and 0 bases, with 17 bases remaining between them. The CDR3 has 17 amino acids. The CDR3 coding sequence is TGTGCCAGCAGTTTAGGTGGGCTAGCGCCTAGCTCCTACGAGCAGTACTTC. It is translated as CASSLGGLAPSSYEQYF.

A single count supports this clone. This CDR3 is CASSWGQGGTDTQYF. CDR3 nucleotides: TGCGCCAGCAGCTGGGGACAGGGCGGCACAGATACGCAGTATTTT. The rearrangement links TRBV5-1 to TRBJ2-3; 9 positions agree with TRBD1. From germline, CDR1 is SGHRS and CDR2 YFSETQ. The CDR3 is made up of 15 amino acids. V was pared by 3 bases and J by 1 base, with 3 bases of the junction left unmatched.

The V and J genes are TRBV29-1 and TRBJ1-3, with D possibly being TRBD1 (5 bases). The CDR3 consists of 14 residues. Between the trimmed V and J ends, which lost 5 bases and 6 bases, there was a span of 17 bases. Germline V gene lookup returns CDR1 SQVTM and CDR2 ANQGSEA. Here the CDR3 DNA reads TGCAGCGTTACTGGGGACTCCGGGATAAACACCATATATTTT. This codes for CSVTGDSGINTIYF.

For the CDR3, the DNA is TGTGCCAGCAGCGTAGGAGGTATTGGAAACACCATATATTTT. Residues: CASSVGGIGNTIYF. The rearrangement joins TRBV9 to TRBJ1-3, with D unclear. This CDR3 is 14 amino acids long. Germline V gene data show CDR1 as SGDLS and CDR2 as YYNGEE. The V end lost 0 bases, the J end lost 3 bases, and 7 bases lay between the germline ends.

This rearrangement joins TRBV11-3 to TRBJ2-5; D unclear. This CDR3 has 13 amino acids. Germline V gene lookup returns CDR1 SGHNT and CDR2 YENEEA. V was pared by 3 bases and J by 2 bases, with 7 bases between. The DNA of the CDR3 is TGTGCCAGCAGCTTGATGGAGCAAGAGACCCAGTACTTC. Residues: CASSLMEQETQYF.

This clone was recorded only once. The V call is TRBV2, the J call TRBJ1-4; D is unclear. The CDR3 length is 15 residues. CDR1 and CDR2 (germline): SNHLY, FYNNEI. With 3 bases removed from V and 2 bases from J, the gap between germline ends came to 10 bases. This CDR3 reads CASSDLGGTNEKLFF. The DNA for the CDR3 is TGTGCCAGCAGTGATTTGGGCGGGACTAATGAAAAACTGTTTTTT.

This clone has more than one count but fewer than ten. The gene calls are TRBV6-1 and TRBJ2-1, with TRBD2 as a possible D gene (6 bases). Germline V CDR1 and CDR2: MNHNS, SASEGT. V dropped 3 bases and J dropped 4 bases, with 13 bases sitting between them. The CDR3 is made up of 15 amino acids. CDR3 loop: CASSDEAGKYNEQFF. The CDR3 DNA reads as TGTGCCAGCAGTGATGAGGCGGGGAAATACAATGAGCAGTTCTTC.

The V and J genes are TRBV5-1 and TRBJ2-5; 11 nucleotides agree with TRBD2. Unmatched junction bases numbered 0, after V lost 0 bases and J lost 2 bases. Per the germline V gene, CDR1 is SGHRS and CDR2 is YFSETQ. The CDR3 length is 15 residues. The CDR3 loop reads CASSLASGGQETQYF. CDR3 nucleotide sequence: TGCGCCAGCAGCTTGGCTAGCGGGGGGCAAGAGACCCAGTACTTC.

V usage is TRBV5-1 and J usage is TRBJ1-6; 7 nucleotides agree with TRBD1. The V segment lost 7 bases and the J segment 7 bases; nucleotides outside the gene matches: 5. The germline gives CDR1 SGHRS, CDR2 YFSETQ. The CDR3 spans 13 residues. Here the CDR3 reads CASHQGDNSPLHF. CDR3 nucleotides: TGCGCCAGCCACCAGGGGGACAATTCACCCCTCCACTTT.

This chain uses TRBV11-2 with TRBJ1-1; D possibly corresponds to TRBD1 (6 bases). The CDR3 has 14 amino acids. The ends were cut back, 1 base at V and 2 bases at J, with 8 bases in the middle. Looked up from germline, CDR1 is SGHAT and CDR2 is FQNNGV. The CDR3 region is CASSLGGTNTEAFF. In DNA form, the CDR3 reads TGTGCCAGCAGCTTAGGGGGGACAAACACTGAAGCTTTCTTT.

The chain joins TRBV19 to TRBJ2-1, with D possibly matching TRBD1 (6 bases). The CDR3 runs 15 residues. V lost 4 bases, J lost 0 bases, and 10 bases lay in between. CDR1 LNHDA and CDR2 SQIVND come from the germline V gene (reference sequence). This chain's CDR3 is CASSRTALSYNEQFF. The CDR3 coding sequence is TGTGCCAGTAGTAGGACAGCGCTCTCCTACAATGAGCAGTTCTTC.

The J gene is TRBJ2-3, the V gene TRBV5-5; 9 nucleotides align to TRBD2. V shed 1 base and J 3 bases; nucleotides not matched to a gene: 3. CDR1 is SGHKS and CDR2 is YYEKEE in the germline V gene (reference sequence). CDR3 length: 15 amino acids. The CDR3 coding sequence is TGTGCCAGCAGCTTGCCTAGCGGGGTGACAGATACGCAGTATTTT. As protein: CASSLPSGVTDTQYF.

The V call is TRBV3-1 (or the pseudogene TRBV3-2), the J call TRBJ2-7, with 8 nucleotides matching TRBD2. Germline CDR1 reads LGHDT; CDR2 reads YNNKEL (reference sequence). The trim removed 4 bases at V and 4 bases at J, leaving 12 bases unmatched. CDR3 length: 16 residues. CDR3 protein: CASSPRGIAGRYEQYF. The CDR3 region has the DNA TGTGCCAGCAGCCCCCGGGGGATAGCGGGAAGGTACGAGCAGTACTTC.

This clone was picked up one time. The CDR3 DNA reads TGTGCCAGTGGACTAGCGGGAGCCAATTACAATGAGCAGTTCTTC. The encoded protein is CASGLAGANYNEQFF. The chain has TRBV21-1 and TRBJ2-1; the table gives TRBD2 as D, unverified against the DNA. TRBV21-1 is labeled a pseudogene. The CDR3 sequence is 15 residues long.

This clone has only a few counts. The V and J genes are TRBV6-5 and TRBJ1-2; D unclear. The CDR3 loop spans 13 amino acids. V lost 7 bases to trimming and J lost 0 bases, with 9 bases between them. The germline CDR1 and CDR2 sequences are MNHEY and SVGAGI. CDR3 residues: CASNRGANYGYTF. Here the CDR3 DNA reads TGTGCCAGCAATCGGGGAGCTAACTATGGCTACACCTTC.

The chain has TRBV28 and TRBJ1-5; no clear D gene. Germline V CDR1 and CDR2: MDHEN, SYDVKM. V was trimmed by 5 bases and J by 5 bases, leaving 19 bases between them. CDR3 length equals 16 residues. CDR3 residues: CASSPRVGFGDQPQHF. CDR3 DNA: TGTGCCAGCAGTCCGCGGGTCGGGTTCGGGGATCAGCCCCAGCATTTT.

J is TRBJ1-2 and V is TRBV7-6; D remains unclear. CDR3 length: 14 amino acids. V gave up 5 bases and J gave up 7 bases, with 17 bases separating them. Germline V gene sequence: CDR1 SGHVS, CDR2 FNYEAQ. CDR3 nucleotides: TGTGCCAGCAGCCCACTGATGTCCCGTGGTGGCTACACCTTC. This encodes CASSPLMSRGGYTF.

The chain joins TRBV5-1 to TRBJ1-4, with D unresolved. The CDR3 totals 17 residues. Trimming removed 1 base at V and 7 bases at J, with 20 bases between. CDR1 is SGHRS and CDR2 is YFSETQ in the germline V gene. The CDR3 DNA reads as TGCGCCAGCAGCTTGACTTTTAGCGGGTCTGTGGGTGAAAAACTGTTTTTT. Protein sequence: CASSLTFSGSVGEKLFF.

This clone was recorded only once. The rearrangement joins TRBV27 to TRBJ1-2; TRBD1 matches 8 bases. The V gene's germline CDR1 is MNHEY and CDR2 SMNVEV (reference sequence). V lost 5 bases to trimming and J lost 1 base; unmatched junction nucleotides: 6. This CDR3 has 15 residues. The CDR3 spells CASSPGQGRNYGYTF. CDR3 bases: TGTGCCAGCAGTCCCGGACAGGGTCGTAACTATGGCTACACCTTC.

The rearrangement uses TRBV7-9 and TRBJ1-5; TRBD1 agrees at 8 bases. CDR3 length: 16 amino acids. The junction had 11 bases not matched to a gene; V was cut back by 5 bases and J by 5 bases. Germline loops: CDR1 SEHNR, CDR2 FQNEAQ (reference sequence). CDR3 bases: TGTGCCAGCAGCGGACAGGACAGGGTAGGATATCAGCCCCAGCATTTT. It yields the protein CASSGQDRVGYQPQHF.

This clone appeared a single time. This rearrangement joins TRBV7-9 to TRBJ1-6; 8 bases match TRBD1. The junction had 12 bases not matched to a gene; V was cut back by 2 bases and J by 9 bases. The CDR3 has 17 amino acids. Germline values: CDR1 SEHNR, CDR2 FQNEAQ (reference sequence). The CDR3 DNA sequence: TGTGCCAGCAGCTTACTCGCCCCAGGGGGCCGGGTTTCACCCCTCCACTTT. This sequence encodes CASSLLAPGGRVSPLHF.

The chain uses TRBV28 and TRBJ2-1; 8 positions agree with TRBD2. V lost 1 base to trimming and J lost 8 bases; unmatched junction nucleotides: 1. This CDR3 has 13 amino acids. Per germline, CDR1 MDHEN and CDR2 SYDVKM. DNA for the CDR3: TGTGCCAGCAGTTTATCGACTAGCGATGAGCAGTTCTTC. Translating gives CASSLSTSDEQFF. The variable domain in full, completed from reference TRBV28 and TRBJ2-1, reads DVKVTQSSRYLVKRTGEKVFLECVQDMDHENMFWYRQDPGLGLRLIYFSYDVKMKEKGDIPEGYSVSREKKERFSLILESASTNQTSMYLCASSLSTSDEQFFGPGTRLTVL.